The clone carrying this T cell receptor beta chain was recorded once. The sample comes from a study of blood T cell repertoires in COVID-19. At the level of the study: Material from acute and convalescent COVID-19 was sourced from the United States, Italy and Spain.

Germline V gene lookup returns CDR1 SEHNR and CDR2 FQNEAQ (reference sequence). Germline trimming cut 5 bases from V and 7 bases from J; bases unmatched to any gene: 7. This CDR3 spans 13 amino acids. Authors' processing steps: Researchers report that nucleated cell counts were estimated from reference gene primer amplification. Sequencing used immunoSEQ multiplex PCR; TCRdb keeps in-frame clones, though not all of them. V and J calls and clone size are given by that table; D and trimming were obtained from the DNA. The sample lists 250,000 to 350,000 clones; over 70% were seen once. This clonotype was obtained from a woman aged 45-65 years with acute or convalescent COVID-19. Source material: peripheral blood. The chain recombines TRBV7-9 with TRBJ2-7, with TRBD1 matching over 8 bases. The CDR3 DNA reads as TGTGCCAGCAGCCCTAACAGGGGGAGAGAGCAGTACTTC. Its translation: CASSPNRGREQYF.